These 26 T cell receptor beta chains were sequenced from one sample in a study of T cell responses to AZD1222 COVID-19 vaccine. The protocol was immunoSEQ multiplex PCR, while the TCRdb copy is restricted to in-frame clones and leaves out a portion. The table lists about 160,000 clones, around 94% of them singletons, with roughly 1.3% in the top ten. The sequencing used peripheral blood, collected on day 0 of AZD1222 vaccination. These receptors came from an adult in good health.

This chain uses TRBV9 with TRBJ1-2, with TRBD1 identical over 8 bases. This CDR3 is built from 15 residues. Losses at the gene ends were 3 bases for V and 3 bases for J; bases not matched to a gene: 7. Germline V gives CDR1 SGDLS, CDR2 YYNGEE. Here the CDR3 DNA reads TGTGCCAGCAGCGGACGACAGGGGATGGACTATGGCTACACCTTC. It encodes CASSGRQGMDYGYTF.

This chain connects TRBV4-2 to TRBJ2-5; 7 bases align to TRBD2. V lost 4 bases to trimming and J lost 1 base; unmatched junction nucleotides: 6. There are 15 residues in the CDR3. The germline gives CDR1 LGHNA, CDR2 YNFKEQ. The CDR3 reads CASSRGPGGQETQYF. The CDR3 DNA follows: TGTGCCAGCAGCCGAGGCCCGGGGGGCCAAGAGACCCAGTACTTC.

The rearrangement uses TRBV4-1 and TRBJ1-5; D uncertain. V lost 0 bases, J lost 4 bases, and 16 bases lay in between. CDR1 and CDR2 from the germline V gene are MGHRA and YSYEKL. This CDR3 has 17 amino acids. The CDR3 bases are TGCGCCAGCAGCCAAGATTCTGGCAGCCTGCTTAATCAGCCCCAGCATTTT. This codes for CASSQDSGSLLNQPQHF.

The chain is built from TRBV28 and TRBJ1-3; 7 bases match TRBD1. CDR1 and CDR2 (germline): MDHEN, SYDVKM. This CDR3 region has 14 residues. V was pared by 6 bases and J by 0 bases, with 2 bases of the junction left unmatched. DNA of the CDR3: TGTGCCAGCAGGACAGGGTTCTCTGGAAACACCATATATTTT. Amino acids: CASRTGFSGNTIYF.

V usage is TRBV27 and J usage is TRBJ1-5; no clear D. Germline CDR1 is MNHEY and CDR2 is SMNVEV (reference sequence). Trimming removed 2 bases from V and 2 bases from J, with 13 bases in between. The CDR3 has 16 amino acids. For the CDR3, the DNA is TGTGCCAGCAGTTTAGTTGCAGGCTTGGGCAATCAGCCCCAGCATTTT. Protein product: CASSLVAGLGNQPQHF.

The CDR3 reads CASSPQGAGQPQHF. In nucleotides, the CDR3 is TGTGCCAGCAGCCCACAGGGGGCCGGGCAGCCCCAGCATTTT. The J gene is TRBJ1-5, the V gene TRBV2; 9 bases line up with TRBD1. Germline V lookup: CDR1 SNHLY, CDR2 FYNNEI. Trimming cost V 6 bases and J 7 bases; bases outside gene matches: 7. The CDR3 runs 14 residues. The complete variable domain, with remaining parts taken from reference TRBV2 and TRBJ1-5, reads EPEVTQTPSHQVTQMGQEVILRCVPISNHLYFYWYRQILGQKVEFLVSFYNNEISEKSEIFDDQFSVERPDGSNFTLKIRSTKLEDSAMYFCASSPQGAGQPQHFGDGTRLSIL.

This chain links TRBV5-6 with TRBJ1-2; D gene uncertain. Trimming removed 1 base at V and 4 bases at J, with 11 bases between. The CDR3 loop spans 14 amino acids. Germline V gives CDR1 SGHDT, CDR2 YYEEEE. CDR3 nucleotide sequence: TGTGCCAGCAGCTTGTTCCGGGAAGTCTATGGCTACACCTTC. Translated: CASSLFREVYGYTF.

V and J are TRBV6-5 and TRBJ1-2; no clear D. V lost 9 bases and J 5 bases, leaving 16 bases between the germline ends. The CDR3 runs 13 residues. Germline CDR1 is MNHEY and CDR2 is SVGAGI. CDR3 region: CASKGLRYYGYTF. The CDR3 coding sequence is TGTGCCAGTAAAGGGCTCCGATATTATGGCTACACCTTC.

This CDR3 is CASAPGGKSEQFF. The DNA for the CDR3 is TGTGCCAGCGCCCCGGGGGGGAAGAGTGAGCAGTTCTTC. The rearrangement links TRBV27 to TRBJ2-1; the match to TRBD2 covers 8 bases. The trim removed 8 bases at V and 9 bases at J, leaving 9 bases unmatched. This CDR3 contains 13 residues. CDR1 is MNHEY, CDR2 SMNVEV, per germline (reference sequence).

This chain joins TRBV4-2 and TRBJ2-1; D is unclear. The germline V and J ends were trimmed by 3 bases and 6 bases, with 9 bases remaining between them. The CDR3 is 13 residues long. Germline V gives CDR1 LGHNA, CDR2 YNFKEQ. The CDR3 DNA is TGTGCCAGCAGCCAGTCTAGGGTCAATGAGCAGTTCTTC. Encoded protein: CASSQSRVNEQFF.

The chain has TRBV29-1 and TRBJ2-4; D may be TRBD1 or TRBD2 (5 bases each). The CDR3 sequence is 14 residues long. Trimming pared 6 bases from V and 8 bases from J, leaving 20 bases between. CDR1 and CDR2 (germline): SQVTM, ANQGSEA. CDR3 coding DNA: TGCAGCGTCAAGGACATACAGAGGGCGGACATTCAGTACTTC. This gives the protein CSVKDIQRADIQYF.

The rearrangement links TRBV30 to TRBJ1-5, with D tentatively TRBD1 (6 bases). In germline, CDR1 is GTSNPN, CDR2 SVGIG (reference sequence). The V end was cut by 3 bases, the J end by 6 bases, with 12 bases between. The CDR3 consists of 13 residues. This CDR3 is CAWSQGHFQPQHF. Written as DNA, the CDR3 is TGTGCCTGGAGCCAGGGACATTTTCAGCCCCAGCATTTT.

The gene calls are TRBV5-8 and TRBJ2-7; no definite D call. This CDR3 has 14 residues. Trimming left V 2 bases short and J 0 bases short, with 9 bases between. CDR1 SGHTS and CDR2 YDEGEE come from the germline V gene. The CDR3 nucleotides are TGTGCCAGCAGCTTCTACGGCGGCTCCTACGAGCAGTACGTC. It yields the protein CASSFYGGSYEQYV.

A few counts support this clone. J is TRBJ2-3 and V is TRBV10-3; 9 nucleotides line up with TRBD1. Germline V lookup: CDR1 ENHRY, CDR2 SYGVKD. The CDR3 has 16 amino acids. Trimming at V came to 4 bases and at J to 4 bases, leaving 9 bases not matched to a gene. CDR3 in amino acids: CAISGGDRDGADTQYF. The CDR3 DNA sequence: TGTGCCATCAGTGGGGGGGACAGGGACGGCGCAGATACGCAGTATTTT.

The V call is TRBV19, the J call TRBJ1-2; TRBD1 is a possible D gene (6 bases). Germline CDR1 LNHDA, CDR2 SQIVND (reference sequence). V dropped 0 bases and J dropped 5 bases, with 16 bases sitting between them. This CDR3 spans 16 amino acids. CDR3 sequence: CASSIEPDRRFYGYTF. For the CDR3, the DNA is TGTGCCAGTAGTATAGAACCCGACAGGAGATTTTATGGCTACACCTTC.

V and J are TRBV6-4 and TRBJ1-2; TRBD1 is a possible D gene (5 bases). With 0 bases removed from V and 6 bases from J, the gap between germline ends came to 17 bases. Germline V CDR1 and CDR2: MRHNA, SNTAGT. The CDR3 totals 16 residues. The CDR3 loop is CASSDSFEAGYDGYTF. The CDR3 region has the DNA TGTGCCAGCAGTGACTCATTTGAGGCAGGGTACGATGGCTACACCTTC.

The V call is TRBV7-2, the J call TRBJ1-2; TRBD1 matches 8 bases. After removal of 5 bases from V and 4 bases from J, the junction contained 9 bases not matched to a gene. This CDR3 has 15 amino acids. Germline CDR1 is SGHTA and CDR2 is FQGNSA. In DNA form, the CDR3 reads TGTGCCAGCAGCACCGGACAGGGAACCCGCTATGGCTACACCTTC. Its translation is CASSTGQGTRYGYTF.

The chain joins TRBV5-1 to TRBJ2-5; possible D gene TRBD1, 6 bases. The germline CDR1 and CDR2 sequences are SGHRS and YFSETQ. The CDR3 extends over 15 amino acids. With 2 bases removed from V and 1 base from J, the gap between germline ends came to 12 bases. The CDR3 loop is CASSFEDSSQETQYF. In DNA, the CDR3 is TGCGCCAGCAGCTTTGAGGACAGCTCCCAAGAGACCCAGTACTTC.

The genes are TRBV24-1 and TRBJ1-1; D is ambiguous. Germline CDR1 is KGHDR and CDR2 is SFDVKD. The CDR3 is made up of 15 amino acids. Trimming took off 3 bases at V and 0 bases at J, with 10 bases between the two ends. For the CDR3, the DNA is TGTGCCACCAGTGATCTAGGCACCCTGAACACTGAAGCTTTCTTT. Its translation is CATSDLGTLNTEAFF.

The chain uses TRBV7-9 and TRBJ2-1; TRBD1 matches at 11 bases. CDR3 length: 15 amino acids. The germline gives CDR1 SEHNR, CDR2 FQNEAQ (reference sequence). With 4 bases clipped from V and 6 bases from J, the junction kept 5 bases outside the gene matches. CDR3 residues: CASSSAGTGGNEQFF. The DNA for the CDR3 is TGTGCCAGCAGCTCCGCCGGGACAGGGGGCAATGAGCAGTTCTTC.

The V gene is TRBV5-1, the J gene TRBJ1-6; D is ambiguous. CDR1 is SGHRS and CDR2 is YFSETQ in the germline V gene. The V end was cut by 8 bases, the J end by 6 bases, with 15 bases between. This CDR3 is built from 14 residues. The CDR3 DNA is TGCGCCAGGCTACCGGACGGGATTAATTCACCCCTCCACTTT. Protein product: CARLPDGINSPLHF.

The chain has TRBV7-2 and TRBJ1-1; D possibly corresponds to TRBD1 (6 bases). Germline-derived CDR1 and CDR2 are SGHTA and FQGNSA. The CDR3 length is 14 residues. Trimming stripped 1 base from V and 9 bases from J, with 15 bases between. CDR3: CASSLGQGGGKAFF. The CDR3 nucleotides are TGTGCCAGCAGCTTAGGCCAGGGAGGGGGGAAAGCTTTCTTT. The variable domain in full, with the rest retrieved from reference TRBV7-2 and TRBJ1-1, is GAGVSQSPSNKVTEKGKDVELRCDPISGHTALYWYRQSLGQGLEFLIYFQGNSAPDKSGLPSDRFSAERTGGSVSTLTIQRTQQEDSAVYLCASSLGQGGGKAFFGQGTRLTVV.

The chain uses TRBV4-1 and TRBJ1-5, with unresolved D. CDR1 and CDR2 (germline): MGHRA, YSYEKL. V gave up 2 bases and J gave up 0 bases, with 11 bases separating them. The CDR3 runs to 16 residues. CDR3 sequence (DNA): TGCGCCAGCAGCCAACTGGCAAGATATAGCAATCAGCCCCAGCATTTT. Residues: CASSQLARYSNQPQHF.

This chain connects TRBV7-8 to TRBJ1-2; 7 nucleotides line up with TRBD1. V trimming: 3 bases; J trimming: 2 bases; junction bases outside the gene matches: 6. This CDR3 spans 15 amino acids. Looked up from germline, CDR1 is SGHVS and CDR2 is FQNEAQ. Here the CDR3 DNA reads TGTGCCAGCAGCTTCCCCGGGACAGACAACTATGGCTACACCTTC. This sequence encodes CASSFPGTDNYGYTF.

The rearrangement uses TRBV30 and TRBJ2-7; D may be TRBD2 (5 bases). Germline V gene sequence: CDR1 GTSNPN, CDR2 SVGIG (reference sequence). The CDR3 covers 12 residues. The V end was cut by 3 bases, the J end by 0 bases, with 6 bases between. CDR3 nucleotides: TGTGCCTGGAGCGGGGTCTCCTACGAGCAGTACGTC. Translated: CAWSGVSYEQYV.

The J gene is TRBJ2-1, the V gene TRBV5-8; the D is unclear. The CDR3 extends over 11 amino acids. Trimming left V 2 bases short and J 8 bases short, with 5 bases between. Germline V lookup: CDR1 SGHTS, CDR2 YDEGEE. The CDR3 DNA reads TGTGCCAGCAGCTTAGAGCATGAGCAGTTCTTC. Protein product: CASSLEHEQFF.